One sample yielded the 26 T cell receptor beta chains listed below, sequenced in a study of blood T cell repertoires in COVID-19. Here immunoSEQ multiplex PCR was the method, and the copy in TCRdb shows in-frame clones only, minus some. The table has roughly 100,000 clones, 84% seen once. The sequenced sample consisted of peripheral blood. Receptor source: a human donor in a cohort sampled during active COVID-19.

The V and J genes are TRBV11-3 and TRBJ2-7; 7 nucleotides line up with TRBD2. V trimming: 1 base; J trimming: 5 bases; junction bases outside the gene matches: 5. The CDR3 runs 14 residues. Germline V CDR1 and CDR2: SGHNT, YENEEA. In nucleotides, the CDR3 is TGTGCCAGCAGCTTAGGCAGACTAGCCAACGAGCAGTACTTC. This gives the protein CASSLGRLANEQYF.

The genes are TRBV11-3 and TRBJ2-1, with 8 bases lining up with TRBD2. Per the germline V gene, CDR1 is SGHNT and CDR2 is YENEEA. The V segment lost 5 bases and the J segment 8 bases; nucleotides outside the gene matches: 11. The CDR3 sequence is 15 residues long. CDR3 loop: CASSVRGNGRDEQFF. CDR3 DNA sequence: TGTGCCAGCAGCGTAAGGGGGAACGGGAGGGATGAGCAGTTCTTC.

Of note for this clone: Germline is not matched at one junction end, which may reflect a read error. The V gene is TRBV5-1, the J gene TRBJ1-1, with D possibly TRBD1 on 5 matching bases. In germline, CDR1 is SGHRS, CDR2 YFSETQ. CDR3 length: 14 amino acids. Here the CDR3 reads CASSLALSDTKAFF. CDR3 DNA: TGCGCCAGCAGCTTGGCCCTGTCGGACACTAAAGCTTTCTTT.

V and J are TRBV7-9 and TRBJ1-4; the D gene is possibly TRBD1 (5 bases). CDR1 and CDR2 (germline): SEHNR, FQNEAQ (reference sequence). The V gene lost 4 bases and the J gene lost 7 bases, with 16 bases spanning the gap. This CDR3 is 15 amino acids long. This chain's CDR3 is CASSYRPQAGEKLFF. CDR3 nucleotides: TGTGCCAGCAGCTACCGCCCACAGGCTGGTGAAAAACTGTTTTTT.

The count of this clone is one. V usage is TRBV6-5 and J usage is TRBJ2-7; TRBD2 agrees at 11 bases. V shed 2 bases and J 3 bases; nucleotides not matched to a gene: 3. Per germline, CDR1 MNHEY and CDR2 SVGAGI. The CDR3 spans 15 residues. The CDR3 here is CASSYGTSGDYEQYF. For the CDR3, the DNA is TGTGCCAGCAGTTACGGGACTAGCGGCGACTACGAGCAGTACTTC.

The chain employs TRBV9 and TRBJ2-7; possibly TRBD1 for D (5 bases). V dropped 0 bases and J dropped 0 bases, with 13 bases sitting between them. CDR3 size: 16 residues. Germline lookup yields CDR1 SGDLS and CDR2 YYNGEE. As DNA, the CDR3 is TGTGCCAGCAGCGTAGGGGGCACTTGGAGCTCCTACGAGCAGTACTTC. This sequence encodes CASSVGGTWSSYEQYF.

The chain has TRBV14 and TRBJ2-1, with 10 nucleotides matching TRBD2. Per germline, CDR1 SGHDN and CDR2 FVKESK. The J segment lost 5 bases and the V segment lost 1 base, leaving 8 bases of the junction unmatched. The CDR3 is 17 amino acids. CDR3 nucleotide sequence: TGTGCCAGCAGCCAAGGCCTTCTAGCGGGGGCCGACAATGAGCAGTTCTTC. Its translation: CASSQGLLAGADNEQFF.

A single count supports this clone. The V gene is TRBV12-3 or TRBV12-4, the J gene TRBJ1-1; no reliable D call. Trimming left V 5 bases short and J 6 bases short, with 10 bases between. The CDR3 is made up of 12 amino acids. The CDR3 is CASSPLVAEAFF. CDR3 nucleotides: TGTGCCAGCAGTCCTCTGGTAGCTGAAGCTTTCTTT.

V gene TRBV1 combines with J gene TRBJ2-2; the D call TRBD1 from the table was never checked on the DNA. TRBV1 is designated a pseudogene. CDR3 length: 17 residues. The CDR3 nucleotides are TGCACCAGCAGCCATCCGAGGACAGGGATAAACACCGGGGAGCTGTTTTTT. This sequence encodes CTSSHPRTGINTGELFF.

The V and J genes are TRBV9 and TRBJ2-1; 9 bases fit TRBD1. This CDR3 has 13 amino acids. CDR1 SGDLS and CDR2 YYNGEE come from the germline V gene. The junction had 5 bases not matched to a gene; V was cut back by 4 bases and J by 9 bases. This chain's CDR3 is CASSKGTGLEQFF. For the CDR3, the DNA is TGTGCCAGCAGCAAAGGGACAGGGCTTGAGCAGTTCTTC.

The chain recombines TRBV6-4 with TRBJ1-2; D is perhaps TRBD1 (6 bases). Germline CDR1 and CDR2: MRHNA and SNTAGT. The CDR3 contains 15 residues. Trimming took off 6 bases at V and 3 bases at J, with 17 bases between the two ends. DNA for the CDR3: TGTGCCAGCAGCTCATCGGCAGGGGCGTACTATGGCTACACCTTC. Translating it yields CASSSSAGAYYGYTF.

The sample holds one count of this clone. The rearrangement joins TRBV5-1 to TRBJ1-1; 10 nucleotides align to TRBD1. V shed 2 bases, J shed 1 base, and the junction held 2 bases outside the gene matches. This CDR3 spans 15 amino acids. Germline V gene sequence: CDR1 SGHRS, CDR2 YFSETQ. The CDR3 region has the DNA TGCGCCAGCAGCTTAGGACAGGGGGAGAACACTGAAGCTTTCTTT. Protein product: CASSLGQGENTEAFF.

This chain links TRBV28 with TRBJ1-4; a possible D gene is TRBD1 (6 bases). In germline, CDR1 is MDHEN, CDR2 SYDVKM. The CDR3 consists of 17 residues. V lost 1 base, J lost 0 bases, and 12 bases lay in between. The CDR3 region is CASSLSGRGSTNEKLFF. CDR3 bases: TGTGCCAGCAGTTTATCGGGCAGGGGATCAACTAATGAAAAACTGTTTTTT.

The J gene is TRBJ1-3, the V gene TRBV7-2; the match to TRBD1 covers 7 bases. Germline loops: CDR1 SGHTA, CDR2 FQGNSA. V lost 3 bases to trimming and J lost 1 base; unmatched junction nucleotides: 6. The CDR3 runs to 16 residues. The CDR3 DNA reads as TGTGCCAGCAGCTTCCGGACAGGCAATTCTGGAAACACCATATATTTT. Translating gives CASSFRTGNSGNTIYF.

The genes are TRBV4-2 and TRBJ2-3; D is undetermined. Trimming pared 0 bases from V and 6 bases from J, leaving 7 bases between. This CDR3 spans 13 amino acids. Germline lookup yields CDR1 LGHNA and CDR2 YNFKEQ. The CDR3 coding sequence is TGTGCCAGCAGCCAAGACGGGTCGGATACGCAGTATTTT. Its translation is CASSQDGSDTQYF.

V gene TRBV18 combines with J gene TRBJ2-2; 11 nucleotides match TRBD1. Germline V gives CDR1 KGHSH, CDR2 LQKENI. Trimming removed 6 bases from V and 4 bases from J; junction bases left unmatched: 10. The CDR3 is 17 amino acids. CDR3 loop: CASSPLGTGGTTGELFF. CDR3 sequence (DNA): TGTGCCAGCTCCCCCCTCGGGACAGGGGGGACCACCGGGGAGCTGTTTTTT.

The DNA for the CDR3 is TGTGCCAGCAGCTTAGGGGGGGAGCCAGATACGCAGTATTTT. Translated, it gives CASSLGGEPDTQYF. The V gene is TRBV7-7, the J gene TRBJ2-3; maybe TRBD2 (6 bases). The CDR3 is 14 residues long. The germline gives CDR1 SSHAT, CDR2 FNYEAQ (reference sequence). With 1 base removed from V and 4 bases from J, the gap between germline ends came to 9 bases.

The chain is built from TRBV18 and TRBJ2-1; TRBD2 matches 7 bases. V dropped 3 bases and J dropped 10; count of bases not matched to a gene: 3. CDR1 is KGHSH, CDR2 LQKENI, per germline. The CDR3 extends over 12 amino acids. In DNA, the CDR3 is TGTGCCAGCTCACCTACTAGCGACGAGCAGTTCTTC. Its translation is CASSPTSDEQFF.

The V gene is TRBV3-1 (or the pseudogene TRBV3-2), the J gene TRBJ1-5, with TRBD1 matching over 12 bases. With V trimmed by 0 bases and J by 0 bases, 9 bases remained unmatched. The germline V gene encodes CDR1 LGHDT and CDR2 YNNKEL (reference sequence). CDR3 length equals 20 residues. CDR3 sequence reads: CASSQEDRDRGLSSNQPQHF. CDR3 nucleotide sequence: TGTGCCAGCAGCCAAGAGGATAGGGACAGGGGGCTGAGTAGCAATCAGCCCCAGCATTTT.

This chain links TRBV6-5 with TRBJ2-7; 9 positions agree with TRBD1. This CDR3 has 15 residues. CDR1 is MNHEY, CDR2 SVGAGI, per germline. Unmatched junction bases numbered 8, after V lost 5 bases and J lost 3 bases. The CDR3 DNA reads TGTGCCAGCAGTCCTGGACAGGGGCCGGGCTACGAGCAGTACTTC. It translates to CASSPGQGPGYEQYF.

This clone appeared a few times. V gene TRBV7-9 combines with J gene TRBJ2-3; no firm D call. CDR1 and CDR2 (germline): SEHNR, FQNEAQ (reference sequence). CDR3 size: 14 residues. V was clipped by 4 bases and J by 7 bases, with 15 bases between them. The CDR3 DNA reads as TGTGCCAGCAGCTCCTCCGCTAAGTTGAATACGCAGTATTTT. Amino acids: CASSSSAKLNTQYF.

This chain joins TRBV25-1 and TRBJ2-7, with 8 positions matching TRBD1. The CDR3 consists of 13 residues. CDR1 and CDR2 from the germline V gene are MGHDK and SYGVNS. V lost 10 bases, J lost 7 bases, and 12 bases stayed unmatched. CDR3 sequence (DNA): TGTGCCACCGCGGCAGGGGGCTGGAGAGAGCAGTACTTC. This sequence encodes CATAAGGWREQYF.

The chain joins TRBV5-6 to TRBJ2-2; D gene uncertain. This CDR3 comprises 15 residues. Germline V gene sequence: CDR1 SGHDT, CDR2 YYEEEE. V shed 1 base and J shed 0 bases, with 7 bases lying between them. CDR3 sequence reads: CASSLSPANTGELFF. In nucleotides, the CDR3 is TGTGCCAGCAGCTTGAGCCCCGCGAACACCGGGGAGCTGTTTTTT.

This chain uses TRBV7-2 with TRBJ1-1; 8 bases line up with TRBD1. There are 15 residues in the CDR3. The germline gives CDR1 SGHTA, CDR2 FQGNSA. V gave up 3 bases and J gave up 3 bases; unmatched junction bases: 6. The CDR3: CASSFQGAQDTEAFF. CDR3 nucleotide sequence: TGTGCCAGCAGCTTCCAGGGGGCGCAGGACACTGAAGCTTTCTTT.

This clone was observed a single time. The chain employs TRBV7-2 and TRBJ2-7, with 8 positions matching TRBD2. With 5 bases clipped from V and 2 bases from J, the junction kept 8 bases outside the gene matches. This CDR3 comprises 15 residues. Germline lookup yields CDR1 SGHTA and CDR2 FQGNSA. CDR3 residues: CASSVTGTRTYEQYF. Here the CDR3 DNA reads TGTGCCAGCAGCGTCACCGGGACTAGGACCTACGAGCAGTACTTC.

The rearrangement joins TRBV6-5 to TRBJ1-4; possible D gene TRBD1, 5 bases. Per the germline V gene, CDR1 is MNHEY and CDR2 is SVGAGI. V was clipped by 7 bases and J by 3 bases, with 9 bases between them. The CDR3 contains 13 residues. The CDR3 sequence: CASTMTANEKLFF. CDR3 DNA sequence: TGTGCCAGCACGATGACAGCTAATGAAAAACTGTTTTTT.